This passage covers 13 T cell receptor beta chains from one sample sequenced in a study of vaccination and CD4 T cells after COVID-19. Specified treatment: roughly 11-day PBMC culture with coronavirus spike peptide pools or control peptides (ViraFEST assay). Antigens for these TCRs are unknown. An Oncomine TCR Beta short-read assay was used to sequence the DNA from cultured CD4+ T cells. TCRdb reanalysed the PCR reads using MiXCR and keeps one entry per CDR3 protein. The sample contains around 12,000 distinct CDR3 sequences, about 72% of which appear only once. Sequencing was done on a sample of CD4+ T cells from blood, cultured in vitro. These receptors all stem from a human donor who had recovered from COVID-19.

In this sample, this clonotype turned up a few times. CDR3 DNA sequence: TGTGGAACCACAGGGGGTTCACCCCTCCACTTT. Encoded protein: CGTTGGSPLHF. The chain couples TRBV6-1 to TRBJ1-6; 8 nucleotides align to TRBD1. The CDR3 has 11 residues. The germline CDR1 and CDR2 sequences are MNHNS and SASEGT.

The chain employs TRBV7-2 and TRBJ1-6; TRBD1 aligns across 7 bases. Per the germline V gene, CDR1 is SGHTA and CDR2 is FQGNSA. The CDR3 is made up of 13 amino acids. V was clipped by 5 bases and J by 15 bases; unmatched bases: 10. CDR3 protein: CASSTGRGMLLHF. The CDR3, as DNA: TGTGCCAGCAGCACGGGCAGGGGGATGCTCCTCCACTTT.

The CDR3 nucleotides are TGTGCCAGCTCAAGGGGGTTCAGCAATCAGCCCCAGCATTTT. This translates into CASSRGFSNQPQHF. The chain couples TRBV18 to TRBJ1-5; D may be TRBD1 (6 bases). CDR1 is KGHSH and CDR2 is LQKENI in the germline V gene. V was cut by 5 bases and J by 1 base, with 9 bases left in between. The CDR3 loop spans 14 amino acids.

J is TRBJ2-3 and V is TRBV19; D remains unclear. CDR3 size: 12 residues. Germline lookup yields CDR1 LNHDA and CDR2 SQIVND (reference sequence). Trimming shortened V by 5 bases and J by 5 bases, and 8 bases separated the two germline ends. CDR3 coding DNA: TGTGCCAGTAGTCAATCGGGAGATACGCAGTATTTT. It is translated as CASSQSGDTQYF.

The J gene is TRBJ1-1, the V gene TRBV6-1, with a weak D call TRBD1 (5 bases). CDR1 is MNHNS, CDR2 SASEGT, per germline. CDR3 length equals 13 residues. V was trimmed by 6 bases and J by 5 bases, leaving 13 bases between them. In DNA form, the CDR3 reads TGTGCCAGCAGCTGGGGGGGGTTGACTGAAGCTTTCTTT. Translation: CASSWGGLTEAFF.

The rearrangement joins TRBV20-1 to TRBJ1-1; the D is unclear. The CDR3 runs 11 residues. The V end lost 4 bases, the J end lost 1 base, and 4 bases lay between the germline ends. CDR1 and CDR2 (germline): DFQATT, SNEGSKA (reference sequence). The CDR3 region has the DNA TGCAGTGCTAACAAGAACACTGAAGCTTTCTTT. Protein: CSANKNTEAFF.

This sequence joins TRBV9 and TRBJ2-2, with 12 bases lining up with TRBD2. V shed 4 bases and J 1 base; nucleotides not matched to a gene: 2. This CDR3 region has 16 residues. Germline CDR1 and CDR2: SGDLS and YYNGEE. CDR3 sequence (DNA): TGTGCCAGCAGCAGGGGACTAGCGGGGAACACCGGGGAGCTGTTTTTT. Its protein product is CASSRGLAGNTGELFF. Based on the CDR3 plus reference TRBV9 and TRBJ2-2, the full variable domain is DSGVTQTPKHLITATGQRVTLRCSPRSGDLSVYWYQQSLDQGLQFLIQYYNGEERAKGNILERFSAQQFPDLHSELNLSSLELGDSALYFCASSRGLAGNTGELFFGEGSRLTVL.

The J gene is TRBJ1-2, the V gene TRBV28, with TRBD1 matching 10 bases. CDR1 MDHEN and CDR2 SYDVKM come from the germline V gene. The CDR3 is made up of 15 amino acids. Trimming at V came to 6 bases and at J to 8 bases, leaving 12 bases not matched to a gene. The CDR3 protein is CASRPTGTGEVGYTF. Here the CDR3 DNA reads TGTGCCAGCAGACCGACCGGGACAGGGGAGGTCGGCTACACCTTC.

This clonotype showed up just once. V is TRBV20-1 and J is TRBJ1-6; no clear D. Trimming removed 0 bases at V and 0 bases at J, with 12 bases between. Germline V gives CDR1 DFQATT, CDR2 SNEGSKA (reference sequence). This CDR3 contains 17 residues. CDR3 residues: CSARDPSQSSYNSPLHF. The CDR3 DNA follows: TGCAGTGCTAGAGACCCCTCACAGAGCTCCTATAATTCACCCCTCCACTTT.

CDR3 region: CSVPGRTDTQYF. The DNA for the CDR3 is TGCAGTGTCCCCGGTCGCACAGATACGCAGTATTTT. The rearrangement links TRBV20-1 to TRBJ2-3, with unresolved D. V was cut by 7 bases and J by 1 base, with 9 bases left in between. The CDR3 is made up of 12 amino acids. Germline V gives CDR1 DFQATT, CDR2 SNEGSKA (reference sequence).

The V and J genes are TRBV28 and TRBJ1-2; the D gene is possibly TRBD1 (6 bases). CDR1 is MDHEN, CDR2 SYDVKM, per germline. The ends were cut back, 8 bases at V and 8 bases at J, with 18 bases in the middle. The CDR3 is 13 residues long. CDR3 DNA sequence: TGTGCCAGCCGGCGGGGGGCGTTCGACGGCTACACCTTC. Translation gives CASRRGAFDGYTF.

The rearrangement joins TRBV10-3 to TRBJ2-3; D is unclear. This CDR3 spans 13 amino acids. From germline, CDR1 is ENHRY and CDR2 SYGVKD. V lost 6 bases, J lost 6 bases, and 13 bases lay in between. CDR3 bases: TGTGCCATCAGGGGCGGCGCCGCGGATACGCAGTATTTT. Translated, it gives CAIRGGAADTQYF.

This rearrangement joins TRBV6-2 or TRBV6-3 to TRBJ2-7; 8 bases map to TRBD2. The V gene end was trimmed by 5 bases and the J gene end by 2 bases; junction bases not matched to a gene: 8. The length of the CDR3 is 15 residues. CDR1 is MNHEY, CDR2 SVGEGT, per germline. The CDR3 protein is CASSPAGADAYEQYF. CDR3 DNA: TGTGCCAGCAGTCCAGCGGGAGCCGACGCCTACGAGCAGTACTTC.